Presented here are 19 T cell receptor beta chains from one specimen sequenced in a study of cytomegalovirus exposure and HLA in healthy donors (dated by TCRdb to 2016 to 2017). The receptor library was made with the immunoSEQ multiplex PCR assay. A mixture of 60 forward primers for TCR Vbeta segments and 13 reverse primers for TCR Jbeta segments was used in the multiplex PCR. TCRdb provides this immuneACCESS table in a form limited to in-frame rearrangements. Some clones are lacking; in checked studies, under half of them reflect an unresolved V gene, and why the rest are absent is not known. This sample is represented by some 130,000 clones; 75% to 90% of them were singletons. The top ten clones comprise roughly 1.4% of the sample. Specimen: PBMCs. The receptors were gathered from a man aged 40-49 years in good health and CMV-seronegative.

The rearrangement joins TRBV5-4 to TRBJ2-6; 11 bases are shared with TRBD1. There are 17 residues in the CDR3. The V gene's germline CDR1 is SGHNT and CDR2 YYREEE (reference sequence). V was clipped by 4 bases and J by 3 bases; unmatched bases: 6. CDR3 DNA: TGTGCCAGCAGCCCCAGGACAGGGGGCCTTGGGGCCAACGTCCTGACTTTC. Protein product: CASSPRTGGLGANVLTF.

This chain connects TRBV7-2 to TRBJ2-2, with unresolved D. The germline V gene has CDR1 SGHTA and CDR2 FQGNSA. Trimming stripped 1 base from V and 4 bases from J, with 7 bases between. The CDR3 extends over 14 amino acids. DNA of the CDR3: TGTGCCAGCAGCTTAGGGCCTGGCACCGGGGAGCTGTTTTTT. As protein: CASSLGPGTGELFF. Drawing the rest from reference TRBV7-2 and TRBJ2-2, the complete variable domain is GAGVSQSPSNKVTEKGKDVELRCDPISGHTALYWYRQSLGQGLEFLIYFQGNSAPDKSGLPSDRFSAERTGGSVSTLTIQRTQQEDSAVYLCASSLGPGTGELFFGEGSRLTVL.

This chain joins TRBV7-2 and TRBJ2-6; maybe TRBD2 (5 bases). Germline V lookup: CDR1 SGHTA, CDR2 FQGNSA. The CDR3 contains 16 residues. V lost 5 bases and J 1 base, leaving 12 bases between the germline ends. CDR3 DNA: TGTGCCAGCAGCCCGGGGTCGGGGTCTGGGGCCAACGTCCTGACTTTC. It is translated as CASSPGSGSGANVLTF. Supplemented by reference TRBV7-2 and TRBJ2-6, the full variable domain reads GAGVSQSPSNKVTEKGKDVELRCDPISGHTALYWYRQSLGQGLEFLIYFQGNSAPDKSGLPSDRFSAERTGGSVSTLTIQRTQQEDSAVYLCASSPGSGSGANVLTFGAGSRLTVL.

This chain links TRBV7-3 with TRBJ2-6, with D possibly TRBD1 on 5 matching bases. The V gene lost 6 bases and the J gene lost 2 bases, with 11 bases spanning the gap. Looked up from germline, CDR1 is SGHTA and CDR2 is FQGTGA. CDR3 length equals 15 residues. The CDR3 reads CASSFQGAGANVLTF. Here the CDR3 DNA reads TGTGCCAGCAGTTTTCAGGGTGCTGGGGCCAACGTCCTGACTTTC.

The chain is built from TRBV10-2 and TRBJ2-5; 7 positions match TRBD1. V dropped 10 bases and J dropped 5; count of bases not matched to a gene: 10. CDR1 WSHSY and CDR2 SAAADI come from the germline V gene. The CDR3 runs to 13 residues. The CDR3 sequence is CANRGRQKETQYF. CDR3 coding DNA: TGCGCCAACAGGGGTCGACAGAAGGAGACCCAGTACTTC.

The DNA for the CDR3 is TGTGCCAGCAGCGCAGAACCGGGACAGACAGGAATTCTAGCGTTCTTC. Translating it yields CASSAEPGQTGILAFF. The J gene is TRBJ2-1, the V gene TRBV9; TRBD1 matches 7 bases. Germline V CDR1 and CDR2: SGDLS, YYNGEE. The CDR3 length is 16 residues. V lost 3 bases, J lost 15 bases, and 21 bases stayed unmatched.

This clone has a handful of counts. The V gene is TRBV28, the J gene TRBJ2-3, with 9 bases that match TRBD1. The germline V gene has CDR1 MDHEN and CDR2 SYDVKM. With V trimmed by 5 bases and J by 5 bases, 8 bases remained unmatched. This CDR3 region has 15 residues. The DNA for the CDR3 is TGTGCCAGCAGTCCGGGGGACAGGGAAATAGATACGCAGTATTTT. This gives the protein CASSPGDREIDTQYF.

The chain recombines TRBV5-1 with TRBJ1-1; maybe TRBD1 (6 bases). Trimming shortened V by 5 bases and J by 6 bases, and 17 bases separated the two germline ends. Germline CDR1 SGHRS, CDR2 YFSETQ. The CDR3 runs 14 residues. The chain's CDR3 is CASSWGTSSSEAFF. The CDR3 DNA follows: TGCGCCAGCAGTTGGGGGACAAGCTCTTCTGAAGCTTTCTTT.

This clone was observed a single time. V is TRBV7-3 and J is TRBJ2-1, with a tentative D call TRBD2 (6 bases). The CDR3 covers 15 residues. Germline V gene data show CDR1 as SGHTA and CDR2 as FQGTGA. Trimming took 3 bases from V and 2 from J, leaving 11 bases between them. The chain's CDR3 is CASSFNSGAYNEQFF. Written as DNA, the CDR3 is TGTGCCAGCAGCTTCAATAGCGGAGCCTACAATGAGCAGTTCTTC.

The chain joins TRBV7-3 to TRBJ2-3; 8 bases agree with TRBD2. J lost 3 bases, V lost 2 bases, and 4 bases had no gene match. CDR1 and CDR2 from the germline V gene are SGHTA and FQGTGA. This CDR3 region has 15 residues. The DNA of the CDR3 is TGTGCCAGCAGCTTAGGGGCGGGGGGAACAGATACGCAGTATTTT. Translated, it gives CASSLGAGGTDTQYF.

This clone was seen just once. CDR3 in DNA: TGTGCCAGCGTAAGGGGCAGACACAACACTGAAGCTTTCTTT. It yields the protein CASVRGRHNTEAFF. V usage is TRBV6-1 and J usage is TRBJ1-1; tentative D call: TRBD1 (5 bases). V was trimmed by 8 bases and J by 2 bases, leaving 15 bases between them. CDR1 and CDR2 from the germline V gene are MNHNS and SASEGT. This CDR3 comprises 14 residues.

The table lists this clone with a count of one. This CDR3 is also generated by other DNA sequences in the sample. The chain carries TRBV5-1 and TRBJ2-7, with a weak D call TRBD1 (5 bases). Germline V gene lookup returns CDR1 SGHRS and CDR2 YFSETQ. This CDR3 contains 14 residues. Trimming pared 0 bases from V and 2 bases from J, leaving 9 bases between. The CDR3 here is CASSLEGRAYEQYF. The CDR3 nucleotides are TGCGCCAGCAGCTTGGAGGGCAGGGCCTACGAGCAGTACTTC. The full variable domain, rest sourced from reference TRBV5-1 and TRBJ2-7, is KAGVTQTPRYLIKTRGQQVTLSCSPISGHRSVSWYQQTPGQGLQFLFEYFSETQRNKGNFPGRFSGRQFSNSRSEMNVSTLELGDSALYLCASSLEGRAYEQYFGPGTRLTVT.

This chain connects TRBV6-5 to TRBJ2-2; D is unresolved. This CDR3 contains 14 residues. Germline CDR1 MNHEY, CDR2 SVGAGI. V dropped 3 bases and J dropped 1 base, with 6 bases sitting between them. For the CDR3, the DNA is TGTGCCAGCAGTTATTCCGGGAACACCGGGGAGCTGTTTTTT. Its translation: CASSYSGNTGELFF.

The DNA of the CDR3 is TGTGCCAGCAGACGGGAGTCTAGCAATCAGCCCCAGCATTTT. Its protein product is CASRRESSNQPQHF. This chain joins TRBV6-6 and TRBJ1-5; D uncertain. Looked up from germline, CDR1 is MNHNY and CDR2 is SVGAGI (reference sequence). With 6 bases removed from V and 0 bases from J, the gap between germline ends came to 9 bases. This CDR3 has 14 residues.

This chain uses TRBV4-3 with TRBJ1-4, with 7 nucleotides matching TRBD1. CDR1 is LGHNA and CDR2 is YSLEER in the germline V gene. This CDR3 has 15 amino acids. After removal of 4 bases from V and 3 bases from J, the junction contained 5 bases not matched to a gene. CDR3 bases: TGCGCCAGCAGCCCGACGGGACAGCCTAATGAAAAACTGTTTTTT. It encodes CASSPTGQPNEKLFF.

This clone came up a few times. The rearrangement links TRBV27 to TRBJ2-7, with D perhaps TRBD1 (6 bases). Germline V CDR1 and CDR2: MNHEY, SMNVEV (reference sequence). The CDR3 extends over 14 amino acids. V gave up 4 bases and J gave up 6 bases, with 16 bases separating them. The CDR3 bases are TGTGCCAGCAGTTCATCCCACAGGGTTGGCGAGCAGTACTTC. This sequence encodes CASSSSHRVGEQYF.

J is TRBJ2-7 and V is TRBV5-1; 8 bases are shared with TRBD2. V gave up 1 base and J gave up 6 bases; unmatched junction bases: 3. Germline V gene lookup returns CDR1 SGHRS and CDR2 YFSETQ. The CDR3 extends over 13 amino acids. The DNA of the CDR3 is TGCGCCAGCAGCTTGTCACTAGCGGTCGAGCAGTACTTC. The encoded protein is CASSLSLAVEQYF.

The chain uses TRBV9 and TRBJ1-4, with D possibly matching TRBD1 (5 bases). The germline gives CDR1 SGDLS, CDR2 YYNGEE. V dropped 4 bases and J dropped 7 bases, with 11 bases sitting between them. This CDR3 region has 13 residues. The CDR3 spells CASSPGGAEKLFF. The CDR3 nucleotides are TGTGCCAGCAGCCCGGGGGGAGCTGAAAAACTGTTTTTT.

The V and J genes are TRBV5-1 and TRBJ2-2; 9 bases fit TRBD2. From germline, CDR1 is SGHRS and CDR2 YFSETQ. V trimming: 0 bases; J trimming: 3 bases; junction bases outside the gene matches: 6. This CDR3 has 17 residues. The CDR3 nucleotides read TGCGCCAGCAGCTTGGCCTTAGCGGGGGCCTACACCGGGGAGCTGTTTTTT. This sequence encodes CASSLALAGAYTGELFF.